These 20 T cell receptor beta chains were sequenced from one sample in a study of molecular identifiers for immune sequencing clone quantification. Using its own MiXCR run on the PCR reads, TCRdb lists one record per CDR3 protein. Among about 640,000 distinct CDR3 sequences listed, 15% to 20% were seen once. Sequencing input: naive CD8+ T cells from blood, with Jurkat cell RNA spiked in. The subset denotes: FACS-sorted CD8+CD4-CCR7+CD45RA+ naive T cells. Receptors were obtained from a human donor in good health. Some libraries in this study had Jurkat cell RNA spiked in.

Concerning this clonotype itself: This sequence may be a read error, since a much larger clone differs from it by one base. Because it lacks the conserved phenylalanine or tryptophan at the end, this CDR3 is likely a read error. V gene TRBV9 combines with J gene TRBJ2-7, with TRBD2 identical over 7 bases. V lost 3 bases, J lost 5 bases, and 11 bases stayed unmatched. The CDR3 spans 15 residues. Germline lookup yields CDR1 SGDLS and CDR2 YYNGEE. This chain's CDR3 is CASSGTGTIFHEQYY. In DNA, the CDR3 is TGTGCCAGCAGCGGAACCGGGACTATTTTCCACGAGCAGTACTAC.

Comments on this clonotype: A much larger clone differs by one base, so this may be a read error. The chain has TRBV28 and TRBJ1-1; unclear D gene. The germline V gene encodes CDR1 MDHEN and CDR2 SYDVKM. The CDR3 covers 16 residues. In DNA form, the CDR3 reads TGTGCCGGCAGTCCCCGGCCCCCGAAAGAGAACACTGAAGCTTTCTTT. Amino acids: CAGSPRPPKENTEAFF.

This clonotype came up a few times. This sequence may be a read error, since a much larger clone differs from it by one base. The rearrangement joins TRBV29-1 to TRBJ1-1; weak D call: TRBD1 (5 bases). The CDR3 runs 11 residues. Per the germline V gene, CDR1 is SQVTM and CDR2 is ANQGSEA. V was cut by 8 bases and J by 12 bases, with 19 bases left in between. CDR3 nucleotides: TGCAGCTGTAAACCCAGGGATCGAACTTTCTTT. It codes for CSCKPRDRTFF.

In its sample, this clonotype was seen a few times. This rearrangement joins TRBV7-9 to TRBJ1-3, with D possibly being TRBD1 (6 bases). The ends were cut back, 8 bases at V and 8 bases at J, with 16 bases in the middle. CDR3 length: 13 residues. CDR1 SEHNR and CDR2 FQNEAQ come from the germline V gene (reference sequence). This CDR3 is CASGPMGADTIYF. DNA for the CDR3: TGTGCCAGCGGCCCCATGGGGGCCGACACCATATATTTT. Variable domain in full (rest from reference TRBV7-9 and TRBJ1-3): DTGVSQNPRHKITKRGQNVTFRCDPISEHNRLYWYRQTLGQGPEFLTYFQNEAQLEKSRLLSDRFSAERPKGSFSTLEIQRTEQGDSAMYLCASGPMGADTIYFGEGSWLTVV.

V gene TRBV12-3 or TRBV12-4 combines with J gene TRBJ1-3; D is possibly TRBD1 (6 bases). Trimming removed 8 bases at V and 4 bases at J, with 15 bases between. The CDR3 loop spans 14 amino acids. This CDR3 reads CASGRTDLGNTIYF. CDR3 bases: TGTGCCAGCGGGCGGACAGATCTAGGAAACACCATATATTTT.

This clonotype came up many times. The CDR3 reads CASSGGIPINQPQHF. DNA of the CDR3: TGTGCCAGTAGTGGAGGGATCCCGATCAATCAGCCCCAGCATTTT. The chain links TRBV19 to TRBJ1-5; D gene uncertain. The V and J ends lost 5 bases and 3 bases respectively, with 14 bases between them. The germline CDR1 and CDR2 sequences are LNHDA and SQIVND (reference sequence). The CDR3 spans 15 residues.

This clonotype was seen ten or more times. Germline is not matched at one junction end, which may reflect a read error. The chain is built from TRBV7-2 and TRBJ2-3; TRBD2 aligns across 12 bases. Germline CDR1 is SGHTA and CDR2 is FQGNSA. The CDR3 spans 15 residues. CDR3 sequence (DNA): TGTGCCAGCAGCCTAGCGGGAGGGCACACAGATACGCAGTATTTT. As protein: CASSLAGGHTDTQYF.

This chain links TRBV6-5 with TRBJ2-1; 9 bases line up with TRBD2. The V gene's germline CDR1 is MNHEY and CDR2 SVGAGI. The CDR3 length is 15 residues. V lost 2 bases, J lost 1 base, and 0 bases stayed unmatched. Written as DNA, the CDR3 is TGTGCCAGCAGTTACAGCGGGGGGTCCTACAATGAGCAGTTCTTC. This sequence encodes CASSYSGGSYNEQFF.

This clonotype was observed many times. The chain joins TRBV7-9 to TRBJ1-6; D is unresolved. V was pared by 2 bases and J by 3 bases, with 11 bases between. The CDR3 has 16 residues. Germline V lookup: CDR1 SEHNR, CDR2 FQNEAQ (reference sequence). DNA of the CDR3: TGTGCCAGCAGCTTATTAACCGGATACTATAATTCACCCCTCCACTTT. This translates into CASSLLTGYYNSPLHF.

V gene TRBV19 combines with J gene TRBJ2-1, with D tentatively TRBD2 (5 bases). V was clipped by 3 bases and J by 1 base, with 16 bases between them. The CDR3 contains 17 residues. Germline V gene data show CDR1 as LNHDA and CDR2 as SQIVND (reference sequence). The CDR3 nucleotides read TGTGCCAGTAGTATTCCCGGACTGGTCGGATCCTACAATGAGCAGTTCTTC. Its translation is CASSIPGLVGSYNEQFF. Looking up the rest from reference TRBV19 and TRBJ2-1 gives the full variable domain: DGGITQSPKYLFRKEGQNVTLSCEQNLNHDAMYWYRQDPGQGLRLIYYSQIVNDFQKGDIAEGYSVSREKKESFPLTVTSAQKNPTAFYLCASSIPGLVGSYNEQFFGPGTRLTVL.

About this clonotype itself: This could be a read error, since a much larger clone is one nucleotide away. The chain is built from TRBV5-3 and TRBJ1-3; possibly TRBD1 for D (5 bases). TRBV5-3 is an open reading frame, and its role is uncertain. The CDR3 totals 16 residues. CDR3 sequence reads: CASSHTPGSSGSTIYF. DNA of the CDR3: TGTGCCAGCAGCCATACTCCAGGGAGCTCTGGAAGCACCATATATTTT.

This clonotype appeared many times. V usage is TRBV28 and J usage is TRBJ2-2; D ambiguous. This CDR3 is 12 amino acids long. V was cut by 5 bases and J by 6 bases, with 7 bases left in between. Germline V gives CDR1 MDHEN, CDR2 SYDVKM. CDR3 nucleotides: TGTGCCAGCAGTAGTTCCGCCGGGGAGCTGTTTTTT. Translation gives CASSSSAGELFF.

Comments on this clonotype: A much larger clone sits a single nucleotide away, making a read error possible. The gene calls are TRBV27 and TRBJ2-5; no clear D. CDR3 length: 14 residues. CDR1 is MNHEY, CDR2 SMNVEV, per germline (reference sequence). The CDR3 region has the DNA TGTGCCAGCAGTCCAACGACGTGGCAAGAGGCCCAGTACTTC. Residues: CASSPTTWQEAQYF.

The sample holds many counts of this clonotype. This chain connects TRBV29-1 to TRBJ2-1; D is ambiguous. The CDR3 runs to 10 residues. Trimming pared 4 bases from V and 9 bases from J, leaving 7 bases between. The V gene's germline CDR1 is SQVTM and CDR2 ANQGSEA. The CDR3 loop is CSVVSLEQFF. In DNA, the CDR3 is TGCAGCGTTGTCTCTCTTGAGCAGTTCTTC.

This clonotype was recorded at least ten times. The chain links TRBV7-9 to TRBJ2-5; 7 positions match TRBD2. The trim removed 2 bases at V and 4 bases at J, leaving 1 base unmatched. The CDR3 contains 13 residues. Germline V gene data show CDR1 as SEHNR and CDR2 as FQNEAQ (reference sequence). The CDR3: CASSLPSGETQYF. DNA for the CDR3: TGTGCCAGCAGCTTACCTAGCGGAGAGACCCAGTACTTC.

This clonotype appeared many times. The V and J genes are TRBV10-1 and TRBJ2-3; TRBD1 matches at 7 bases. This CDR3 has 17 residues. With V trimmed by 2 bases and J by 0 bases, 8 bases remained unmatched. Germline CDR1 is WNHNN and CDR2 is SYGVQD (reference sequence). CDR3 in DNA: TGCGCCAGCAGTGAGGAGAGAACAGGGGCTAGCACAGATACGCAGTATTTT. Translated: CASSEERTGASTDTQYF.

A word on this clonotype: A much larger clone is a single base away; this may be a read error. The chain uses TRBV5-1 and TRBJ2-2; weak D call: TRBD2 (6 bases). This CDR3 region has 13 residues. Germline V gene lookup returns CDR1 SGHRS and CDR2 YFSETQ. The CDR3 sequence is CASSPSDTGGLFF. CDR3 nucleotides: TGCGCCAGCAGCCCTTCCGACACCGGGGGGCTGTTTTTT.

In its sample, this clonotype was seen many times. The CDR3 bases are TGTGCCACCAGTGATACCGAAGCGGGGACTCTTTACAATGAGCAGTTCTTC. Protein product: CATSDTEAGTLYNEQFF. The chain employs TRBV24-1 and TRBJ2-1; 7 nucleotides agree with TRBD2. This CDR3 contains 17 residues. Germline CDR1 KGHDR, CDR2 SFDVKD. Trimming took 3 bases from V and 4 from J; bases not matched to a gene: 11.

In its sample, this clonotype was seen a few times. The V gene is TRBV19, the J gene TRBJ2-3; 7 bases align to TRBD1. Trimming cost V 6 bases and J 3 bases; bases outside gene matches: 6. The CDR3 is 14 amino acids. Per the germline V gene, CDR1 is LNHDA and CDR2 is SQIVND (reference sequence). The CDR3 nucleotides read TGTGCCAGTAGCGACAGGGTTTGGACAGATACGCAGTATTTT. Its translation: CASSDRVWTDTQYF.

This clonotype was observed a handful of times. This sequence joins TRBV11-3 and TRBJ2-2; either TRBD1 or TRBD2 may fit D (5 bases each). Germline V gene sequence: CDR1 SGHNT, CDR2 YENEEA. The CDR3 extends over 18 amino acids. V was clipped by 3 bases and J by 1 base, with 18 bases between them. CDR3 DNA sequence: TGTGCCAGCAGCTTGGGGGTTATAAGGGACGAGAACACCGGGGAGCTGTTTTTT. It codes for CASSLGVIRDENTGELFF.